This T cell receptor beta chain is from a study of patients and donors after allogeneic stem cell transplantation. CDR1 is MGHRA, CDR2 YSYEKL, per germline. The V end was cut by 1 base, the J end by 3 bases, with 7 bases between. The CDR3 covers 13 residues. TCRdb re-called the RT-PCR reads through MiXCR, storing one row per CDR3 protein. The sample lists hundreds of thousands of distinct CDR3 sequences, roughly 17% seen once, with 6% to 8% in the top ten. Sequencing was performed on blood, either unsorted or a sorted T cell fraction (not recorded which). The TCR originated in a human donor who was either an allogeneic HSCT recipient or a stem cell or donor lymphocyte infusion donor (not recorded which). It is not recorded whose cells these are; they may come from a transplant donor. The rearrangement joins TRBV4-1 to TRBJ2-7; no definite D call. The CDR3 spells CASSQVTNYEQYF. The CDR3, as DNA: TGCGCCAGCAGCCAAGTTACTAACTACGAGCAGTACTTC.